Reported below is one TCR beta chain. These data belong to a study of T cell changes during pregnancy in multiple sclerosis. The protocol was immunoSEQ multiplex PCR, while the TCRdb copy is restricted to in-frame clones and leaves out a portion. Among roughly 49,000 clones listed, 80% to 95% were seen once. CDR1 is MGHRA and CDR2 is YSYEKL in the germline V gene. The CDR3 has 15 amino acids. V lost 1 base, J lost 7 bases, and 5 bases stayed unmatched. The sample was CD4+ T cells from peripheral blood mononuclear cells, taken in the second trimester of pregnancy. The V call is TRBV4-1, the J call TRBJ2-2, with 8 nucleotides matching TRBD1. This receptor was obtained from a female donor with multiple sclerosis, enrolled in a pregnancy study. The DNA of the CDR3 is TGCGCCAGCAGCCAAGGGGGGACAGGAATCGGGGAGCTGTTTTTT. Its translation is CASSQGGTGIGELFF.